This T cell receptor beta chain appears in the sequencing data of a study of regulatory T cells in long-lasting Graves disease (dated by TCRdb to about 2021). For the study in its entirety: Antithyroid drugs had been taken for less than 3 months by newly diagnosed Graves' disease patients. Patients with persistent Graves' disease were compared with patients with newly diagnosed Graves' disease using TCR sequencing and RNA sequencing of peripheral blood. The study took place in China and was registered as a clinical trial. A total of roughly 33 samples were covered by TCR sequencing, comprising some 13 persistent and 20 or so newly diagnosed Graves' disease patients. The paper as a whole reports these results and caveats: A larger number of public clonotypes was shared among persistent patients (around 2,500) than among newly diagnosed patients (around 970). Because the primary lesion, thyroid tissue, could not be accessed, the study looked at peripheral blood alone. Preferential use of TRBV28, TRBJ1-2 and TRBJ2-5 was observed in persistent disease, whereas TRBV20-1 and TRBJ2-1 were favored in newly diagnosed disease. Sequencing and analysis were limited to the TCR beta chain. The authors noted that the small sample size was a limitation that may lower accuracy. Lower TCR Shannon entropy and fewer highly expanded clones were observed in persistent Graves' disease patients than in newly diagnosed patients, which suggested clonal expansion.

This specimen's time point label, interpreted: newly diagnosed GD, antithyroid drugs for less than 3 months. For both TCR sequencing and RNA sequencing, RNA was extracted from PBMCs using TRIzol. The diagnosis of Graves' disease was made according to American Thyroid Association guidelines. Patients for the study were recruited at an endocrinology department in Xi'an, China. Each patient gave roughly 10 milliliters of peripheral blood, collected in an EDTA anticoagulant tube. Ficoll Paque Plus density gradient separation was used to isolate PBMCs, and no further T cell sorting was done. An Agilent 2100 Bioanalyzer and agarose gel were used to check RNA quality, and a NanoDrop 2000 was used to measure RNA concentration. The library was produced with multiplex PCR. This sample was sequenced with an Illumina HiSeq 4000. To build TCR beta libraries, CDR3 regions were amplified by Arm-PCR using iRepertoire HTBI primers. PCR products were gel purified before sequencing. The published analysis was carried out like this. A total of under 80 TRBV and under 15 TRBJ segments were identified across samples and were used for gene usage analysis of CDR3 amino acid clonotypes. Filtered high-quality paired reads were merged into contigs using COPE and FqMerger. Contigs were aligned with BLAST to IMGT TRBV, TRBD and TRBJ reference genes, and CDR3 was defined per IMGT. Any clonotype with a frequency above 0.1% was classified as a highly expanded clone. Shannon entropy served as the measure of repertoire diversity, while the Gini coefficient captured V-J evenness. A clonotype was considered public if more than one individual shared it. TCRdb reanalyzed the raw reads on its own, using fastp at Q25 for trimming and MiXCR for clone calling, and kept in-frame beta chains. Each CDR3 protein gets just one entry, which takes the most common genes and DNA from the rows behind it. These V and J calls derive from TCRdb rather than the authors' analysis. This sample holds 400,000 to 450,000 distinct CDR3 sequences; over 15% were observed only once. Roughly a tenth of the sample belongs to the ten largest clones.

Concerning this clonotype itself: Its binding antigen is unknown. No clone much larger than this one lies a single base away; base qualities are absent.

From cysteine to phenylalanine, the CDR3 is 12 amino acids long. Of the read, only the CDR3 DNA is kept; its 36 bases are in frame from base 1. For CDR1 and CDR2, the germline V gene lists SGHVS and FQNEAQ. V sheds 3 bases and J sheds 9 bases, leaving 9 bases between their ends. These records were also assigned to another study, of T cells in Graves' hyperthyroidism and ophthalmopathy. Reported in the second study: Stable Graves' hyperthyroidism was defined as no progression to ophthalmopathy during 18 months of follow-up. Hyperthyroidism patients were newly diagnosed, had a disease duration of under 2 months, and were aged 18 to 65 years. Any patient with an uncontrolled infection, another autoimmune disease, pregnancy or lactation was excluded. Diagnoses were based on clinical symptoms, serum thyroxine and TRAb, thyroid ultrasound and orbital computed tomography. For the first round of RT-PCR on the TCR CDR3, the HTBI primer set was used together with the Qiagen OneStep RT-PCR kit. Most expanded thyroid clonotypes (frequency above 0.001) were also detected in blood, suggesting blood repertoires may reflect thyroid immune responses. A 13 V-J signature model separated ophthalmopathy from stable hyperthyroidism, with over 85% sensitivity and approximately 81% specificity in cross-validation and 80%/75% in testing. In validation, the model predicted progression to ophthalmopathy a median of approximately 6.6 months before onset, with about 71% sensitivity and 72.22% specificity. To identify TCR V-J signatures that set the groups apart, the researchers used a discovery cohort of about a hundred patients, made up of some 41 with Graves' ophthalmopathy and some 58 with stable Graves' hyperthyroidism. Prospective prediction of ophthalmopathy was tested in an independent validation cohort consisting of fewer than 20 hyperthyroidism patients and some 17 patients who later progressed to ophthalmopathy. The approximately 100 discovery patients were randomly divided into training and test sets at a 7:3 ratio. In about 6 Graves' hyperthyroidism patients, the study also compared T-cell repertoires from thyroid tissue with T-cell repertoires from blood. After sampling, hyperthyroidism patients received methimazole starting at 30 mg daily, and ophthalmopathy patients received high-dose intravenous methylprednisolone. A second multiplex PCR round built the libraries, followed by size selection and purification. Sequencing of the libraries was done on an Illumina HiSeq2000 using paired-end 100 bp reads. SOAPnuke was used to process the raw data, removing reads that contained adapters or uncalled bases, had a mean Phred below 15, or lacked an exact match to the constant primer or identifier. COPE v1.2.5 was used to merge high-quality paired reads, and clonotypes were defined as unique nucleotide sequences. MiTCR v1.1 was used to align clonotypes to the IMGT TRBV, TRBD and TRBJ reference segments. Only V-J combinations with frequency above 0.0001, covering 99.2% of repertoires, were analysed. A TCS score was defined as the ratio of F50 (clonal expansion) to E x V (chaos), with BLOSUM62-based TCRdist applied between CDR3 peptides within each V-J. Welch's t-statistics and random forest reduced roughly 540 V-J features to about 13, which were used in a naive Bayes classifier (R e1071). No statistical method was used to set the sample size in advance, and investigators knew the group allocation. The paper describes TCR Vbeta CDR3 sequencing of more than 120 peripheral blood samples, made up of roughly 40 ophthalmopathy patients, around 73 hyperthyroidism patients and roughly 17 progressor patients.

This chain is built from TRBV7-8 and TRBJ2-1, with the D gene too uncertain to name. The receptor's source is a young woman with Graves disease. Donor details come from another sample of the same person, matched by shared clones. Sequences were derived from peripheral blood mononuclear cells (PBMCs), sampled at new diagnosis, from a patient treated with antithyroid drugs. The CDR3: CASSFNPLEQFF. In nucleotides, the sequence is TGTGCCAGCAGCTTTAACCCGCTTGAGCAGTTCTTC.